A single sample is the source of the 3 T cell receptor beta chains below, sequenced in a study of T cells after yellow fever vaccination (dated by TCRdb to the late 2010s). The library came from 5' RACE. These reads were obtained on an Illumina HiSeq 2500. TCRdb reworked the public reads: Q25 trimming with fastp, MiXCR clone assembly, productive beta chains retained. Rows are combined by CDR3 protein, so each entry shows the most common genes and DNA. The sample profile shows some 600,000 distinct CDR3 sequences; approximately 13% of them were found once. The ten largest clones add up to about 15% of the sample. The treatment or condition label, as the study defines it: live attenuated yellow fever vaccine strain. Here the sequenced sample was PBMCs, taken on the day of the yellow fever booster vaccination. All receptors come from a man aged 25 to 40 who received the YFV17D yellow fever vaccine.

This chain links TRBV20-1 with TRBJ2-1; D is uncertain. CDR3 size: 13 residues. Deletions cut 2 bases from V and 9 bases from J, with 14 bases between. Germline CDR1 reads DFQATT; CDR2 reads SNEGSKA (reference sequence). CDR3 coding DNA: TGCAGTGCTAGAAAGGACGGAAGGGCTGAGCAGTTCTTC. Its protein product is CSARKDGRAEQFF.

This clonotype was observed a few times. The chain carries TRBV18 and TRBJ2-7; D gene ambiguous. V dropped 5 bases and J dropped 7 bases, with 9 bases sitting between them. The germline V gene has CDR1 KGHSH and CDR2 LQKENI. CDR3 length: 11 residues. The CDR3 DNA is TGTGCCAGCTCAACCTTGGAGGAGCAGTACTTC. Protein: CASSTLEEQYF.

This clonotype came up a few times. The chain carries TRBV6-6 and TRBJ1-4; D remains unclear. Germline V CDR1 and CDR2: MNHNY, SVGAGI (reference sequence). CDR3 length equals 12 residues. Trimming cost V 8 bases and J 0 bases, with 4 bases left between them. CDR3 DNA sequence: TGTGCCAGCGCCGCAACTAATGAAAAACTGTTTTTT. This codes for CASAATNEKLFF.